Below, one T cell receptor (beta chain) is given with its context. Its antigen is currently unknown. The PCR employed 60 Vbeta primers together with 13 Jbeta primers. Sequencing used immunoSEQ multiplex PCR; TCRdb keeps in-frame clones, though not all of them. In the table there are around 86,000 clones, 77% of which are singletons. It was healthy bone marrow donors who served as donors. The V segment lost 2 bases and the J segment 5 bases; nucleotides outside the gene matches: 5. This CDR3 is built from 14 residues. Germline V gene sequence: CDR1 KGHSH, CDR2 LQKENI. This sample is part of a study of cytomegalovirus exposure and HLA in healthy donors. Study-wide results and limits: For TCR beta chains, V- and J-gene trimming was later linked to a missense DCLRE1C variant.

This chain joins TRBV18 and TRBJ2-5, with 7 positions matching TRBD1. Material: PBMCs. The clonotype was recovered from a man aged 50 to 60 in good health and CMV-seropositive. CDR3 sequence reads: CASSPSDRVETQYF. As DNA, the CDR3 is TGTGCCAGCTCACCATCAGACAGGGTGGAGACCCAGTACTTC.